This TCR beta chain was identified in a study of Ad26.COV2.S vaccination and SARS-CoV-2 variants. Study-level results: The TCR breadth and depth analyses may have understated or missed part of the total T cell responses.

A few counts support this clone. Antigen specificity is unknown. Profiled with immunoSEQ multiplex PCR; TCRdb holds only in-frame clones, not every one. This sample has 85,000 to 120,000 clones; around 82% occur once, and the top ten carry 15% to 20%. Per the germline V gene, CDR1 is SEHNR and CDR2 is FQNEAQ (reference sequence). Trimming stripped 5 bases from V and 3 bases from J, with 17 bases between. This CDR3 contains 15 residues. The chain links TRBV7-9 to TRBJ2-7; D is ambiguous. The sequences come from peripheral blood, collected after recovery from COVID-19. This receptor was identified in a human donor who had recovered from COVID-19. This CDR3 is CASSPRHSAVYEQYF. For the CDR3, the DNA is TGTGCCAGCAGCCCAAGACATTCGGCGGTCTACGAGCAGTACTTC. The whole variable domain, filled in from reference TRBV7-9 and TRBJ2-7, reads DTGVSQNPRHKITKRGQNVTFRCDPISEHNRLYWYRQTLGQGPEFLTYFQNEAQLEKSRLLSDRFSAERPKGSFSTLEIQRTEQGDSAMYLCASSPRHSAVYEQYFGPGTRLTVT.